This entry lists 25 T cell receptor beta chains sequenced from one sample in a study of T-cell reconstitution after alpha-beta-depleted transplantation in children. The library targeted TCRbeta and was prepared with unique molecular identifiers. TCRdb re-derived calls from the PCR reads in MiXCR, one entry per CDR3 protein. The sample shows roughly 490,000 distinct CDR3 sequences, over 9.5% of them seen only once. The sequencing used PBMCs, mostly from graft donor cells, collected 180 days after TCRalphabeta/CD19-depleted stem cell transplant. These receptors were taken from a female patient younger than 10 who had a stem cell transplant for aplastic anemia, so the T cells may come from the graft donor.

A word on this clonotype: A much larger clone lies a single base off, so this may be a read error. This chain connects TRBV5-6 to TRBJ2-3; tentative D call: TRBD2 (7 bases). Trimming pared 5 bases from V and 1 base from J, leaving 17 bases between. CDR1 is SGHDT and CDR2 is YYEEEE in the germline V gene. This CDR3 comprises 16 residues. CDR3 bases: TGTGCCAGCAGGCTCCTCGGCGGGGGCCGCACAGATACGCAGTATTTT. The encoded protein is CASRLLGGGRTDTQYF.

This clonotype was counted only a few times. The chain carries TRBV20-1 and TRBJ1-1; D may be TRBD1 (5 bases). This CDR3 has 13 amino acids. CDR1 is DFQATT, CDR2 SNEGSKA, per germline (reference sequence). The ends were cut back, 2 bases at V and 0 bases at J, with 7 bases in the middle. The chain's CDR3 is CSARRQMNTEAFF. The CDR3 nucleotides are TGCAGTGCTAGAAGACAGATGAACACTGAAGCTTTCTTT.

In this sample, this clonotype turned up a few times. The gene calls are TRBV9 and TRBJ2-1; D may be TRBD2 (6 bases). CDR1 SGDLS and CDR2 YYNGEE come from the germline V gene. The germline V and J ends were trimmed by 0 bases and 3 bases, with 13 bases remaining between them. CDR3 length equals 16 residues. The CDR3 protein is CASSVAGLAYYNEQFF. The CDR3 nucleotides are TGTGCCAGCAGCGTAGCTGGCCTAGCGTACTACAATGAGCAGTTCTTC. Looking up the rest from reference TRBV9 and TRBJ2-1 gives the full variable domain: DSGVTQTPKHLITATGQRVTLRCSPRSGDLSVYWYQQSLDQGLQFLIQYYNGEERAKGNILERFSAQQFPDLHSELNLSSLELGDSALYFCASSVAGLAYYNEQFFGPGTRLTVL.

The gene calls are TRBV7-2 and TRBJ2-3, with D perhaps matching TRBD2 (7 bases). CDR1 is SGHTA and CDR2 is FQGNSA in the germline V gene. The CDR3 sequence is 14 residues long. Trimming cost V 4 bases and J 12 bases, with 20 bases left between them. Here the CDR3 reads CASSSQGGGIGQYF. CDR3 sequence (DNA): TGTGCCAGCAGCTCTCAAGGGGGGGGAATAGGTCAGTATTTT.

CDR3 bases: TGTGCCAGCAGCTTAGCCGCTACAGGGGGCTACAATGAGCAGTTCTTC. Translating gives CASSLAATGGYNEQFF. The V call is TRBV7-7, the J call TRBJ2-1; 8 bases are a match to TRBD1. Trimming cost V 0 bases and J 3 bases; bases outside gene matches: 4. The CDR3 extends over 16 amino acids. Looked up from germline, CDR1 is SSHAT and CDR2 is FNYEAQ (reference sequence).

This sequence joins TRBV7-2 and TRBJ2-5; D perhaps matches TRBD1 (5 bases). This CDR3 has 16 amino acids. The germline V gene has CDR1 SGHTA and CDR2 FQGNSA. V lost 1 base and J 2 bases, leaving 14 bases between the germline ends. The CDR3 nucleotides are TGTGCCAGCAGCTTAGTGGCAGGGAAGATGCAAGAGACCCAGTACTTC. It encodes CASSLVAGKMQETQYF.

This clonotype was counted many times. The genes are TRBV29-1 and TRBJ2-7; TRBD1 matches 12 bases. Germline values: CDR1 SQVTM, CDR2 ANQGSEA. CDR3 length: 14 residues. V shed 6 bases, J shed 4 bases, and the junction held 7 bases outside the gene matches. The CDR3 reads CSVAGTGGAYEQYF. DNA for the CDR3: TGCAGCGTGGCCGGGACAGGGGGCGCATACGAGCAGTACTTC.

As concerns this clonotype: Germline is not matched at one junction end, which may reflect a read error. This chain links TRBV6-6 with TRBJ1-3, with TRBD1 identical over 9 bases. The CDR3 consists of 11 residues. Germline CDR1 is MNHNY and CDR2 is SVGAGI (reference sequence). CDR3: CASSKGQGVDF. CDR3 nucleotides: TGTGCCAGCAGTAAGGGACAGGGAGTAGATTTT.

This clonotype was seen only a few times. The J gene is TRBJ2-1, the V gene TRBV5-6; TRBD2 might be the D (5 bases). This CDR3 contains 16 residues. The V end was cut by 0 bases, the J end by 0 bases, with 10 bases between. Germline V gives CDR1 SGHDT, CDR2 YYEEEE. For the CDR3, the DNA is TGTGCCAGCAGCTTGGTTATGGGGAGCTCCTACAATGAGCAGTTCTTC. Its protein product is CASSLVMGSSYNEQFF.

This chain uses TRBV7-2 with TRBJ2-7; either TRBD1 or TRBD2 may supply D (5 bases each). The CDR3 covers 16 residues. Germline V lookup: CDR1 SGHTA, CDR2 FQGNSA. V lost 5 bases to trimming and J lost 2 bases, with 19 bases between them. The CDR3 DNA reads TGTGCCAGCAGCCAGCGGACGGGAACAGGTACCTACGAGCAGTACTTC. Amino acids: CASSQRTGTGTYEQYF.

J is TRBJ2-6 and V is TRBV29-1, with D unclear. V was clipped by 2 bases and J by 0 bases, with 2 bases between them. This CDR3 has 13 residues. The germline V gene encodes CDR1 SQVTM and CDR2 ANQGSEA. CDR3 residues: CSVETSGANVLTF. Written as DNA, the CDR3 is TGCAGCGTTGAAACCTCTGGGGCCAACGTCCTGACTTTC.

The chain recombines TRBV7-8 with TRBJ2-2; tentatively, D is TRBD1 or TRBD2 (5 bases each). This CDR3 has 15 residues. The ends were cut back, 5 bases at V and 3 bases at J, with 13 bases in the middle. Germline CDR1 is SGHVS and CDR2 is FQNEAQ. The CDR3 loop is CASSPGTGHTGELFF. The CDR3 DNA sequence: TGTGCCAGCAGCCCCGGGACGGGTCACACCGGGGAGCTGTTTTTT.

CDR3 residues: CASSLGLAEGSYNEQFF. CDR3 coding DNA: TGTGCCAGCAGTTTAGGGCTAGCGGAGGGTAGCTACAATGAGCAGTTCTTC. This chain uses TRBV12-3 or TRBV12-4 with TRBJ2-1; 7 bases map to TRBD2. This CDR3 has 17 residues. J gave up 3 bases and V 1 base, and 9 bases lay outside the gene matches.

The genes are TRBV29-1 and TRBJ1-4, with 8 positions matching TRBD1. In germline, CDR1 is SQVTM, CDR2 ANQGSEA. This CDR3 has 13 amino acids. The J segment lost 7 bases and the V segment lost 3 bases, leaving 4 bases of the junction unmatched. The CDR3 spells CSVEYRGVEKLFF. The DNA for the CDR3 is TGCAGCGTTGAGTACAGGGGGGTTGAAAAACTGTTTTTT.

The gene calls are TRBV20-1 and TRBJ2-7, with 7 positions matching TRBD1. Per the germline V gene, CDR1 is DFQATT and CDR2 is SNEGSKA (reference sequence). V lost 1 base to trimming and J lost 2 bases; unmatched junction nucleotides: 8. There are 15 residues in the CDR3. The DNA for the CDR3 is TGCAGTGCTAGAGGGGACAGAGAGACTCCCTACGAGCAGTACTTC. It specifies CSARGDRETPYEQYF.

Only a few counts were recorded for this clonotype. The V call is TRBV5-1, the J call TRBJ1-6; D perhaps matches TRBD1 (5 bases). Deletions cut 1 base from V and 9 bases from J, with 17 bases between. In germline, CDR1 is SGHRS, CDR2 YFSETQ. The CDR3 is 16 residues long. The CDR3 DNA is TGCGCCAGCAGCTTGAATATGGGGACGATATTTTCACCCCTCCACTTT. Translating gives CASSLNMGTIFSPLHF.

The chain has TRBV29-1 and TRBJ2-1; D gene unclear. V lost 0 bases and J 5 bases, leaving 17 bases between the germline ends. Germline V gene lookup returns CDR1 SQVTM and CDR2 ANQGSEA. This CDR3 is built from 16 residues. Written as DNA, the CDR3 is TGCAGCGTTGAAGATCAGAAGCAGTGGAATAACAATGAGCAGTTCTTC. Translated: CSVEDQKQWNNNEQFF.

The DNA for the CDR3 is TGTGCCAGCAGTTACTCGAACCCAGGGGTGGGAGAGCAGTACGTC. Amino acids: CASSYSNPGVGEQYV. The chain links TRBV6-5 to TRBJ2-7, with D maybe TRBD1 (6 bases). CDR3 length: 15 amino acids. V was pared by 0 bases and J by 7 bases, with 16 bases between. Looked up from germline, CDR1 is MNHEY and CDR2 is SVGAGI.

This clonotype has just a few counts. The V call is TRBV3-1, the J call TRBJ2-7; 10 bases map to TRBD1. V trimming: 0 bases; J trimming: 1 base; junction bases outside the gene matches: 6. The CDR3 extends over 17 amino acids. Germline V gives CDR1 LGHDT, CDR2 YNNKEL (reference sequence). CDR3 DNA: TGTGCCAGCAGCCAAGATAGGGGACAGGGGAGGTCCTACGAGCAGTACGTC. Translation gives CASSQDRGQGRSYEQYV.

In this sample, this clonotype turned up many times. The V and J genes are TRBV25-1 and TRBJ2-3; TRBD1 aligns across 8 bases. Germline loops: CDR1 MGHDK, CDR2 SYGVNS. This CDR3 is built from 16 residues. The V and J ends lost 5 bases and 0 bases, in that order; junction bases with no gene match: 7. The CDR3 spells CASSNRDRISTDTQYF. DNA for the CDR3: TGTGCCAGCAGTAACCGGGACAGGATCAGCACAGATACGCAGTATTTT. Supplemented by reference TRBV25-1 and TRBJ2-3, the full variable domain reads EADIYQTPRYLVIGTGKKITLECSQTMGHDKMYWYQQDPGMELHLIHYSYGVNSTEKGDLSSESTVSRIRTEHFPLTLESARPSHTSQYLCASSNRDRISTDTQYFGPGTRLTVL.

The V gene is TRBV6-2 or TRBV6-3, the J gene TRBJ1-5; tentatively, D is TRBD1 (5 bases). There are 18 residues in the CDR3. Trimming took 6 bases from V and 2 from J, leaving 23 bases between them. The V gene's germline CDR1 is MNHEY and CDR2 SVGEGT. The CDR3 DNA sequence: TGTGCCAGCAGGCGGTCCGGGACCCAATTCGGGGGCAATCAGCCCCAGCATTTT. Translated: CASRRSGTQFGGNQPQHF.

The chain recombines TRBV7-8 with TRBJ2-5, with a weak D call TRBD2 (5 bases). The germline V and J ends were trimmed by 2 bases and 2 bases, with 15 bases remaining between them. This CDR3 region has 16 residues. The germline V gene encodes CDR1 SGHVS and CDR2 FQNEAQ. CDR3 bases: TGTGCCAGCAGCTTATCGGCGGAGGACCCTCAAGAGACCCAGTACTTC. Protein product: CASSLSAEDPQETQYF.

This clonotype was seen many times. The chain recombines TRBV20-1 with TRBJ2-4; the match to TRBD2 covers 10 bases. This CDR3 is built from 17 residues. CDR1 is DFQATT and CDR2 is SNEGSKA in the germline V gene (reference sequence). The ends lost 5 bases at V and 0 bases at J; junction bases unmatched: 10. CDR3 protein: CSALLLAGSLAKNIQYF. CDR3 nucleotides: TGCAGTGCTCTATTACTAGCGGGGTCCTTAGCCAAAAACATTCAGTACTTC.

This clonotype came up a few times. V and J are TRBV18 and TRBJ1-2; D is unclear. CDR1 and CDR2 (germline): KGHSH, LQKENI. This CDR3 has 14 residues. The ends were cut back, 3 bases at V and 2 bases at J, with 10 bases in the middle. The CDR3 DNA reads as TGTGCCAGCTCACCGTATATCCAAAACTATGGCTACACCTTC. This codes for CASSPYIQNYGYTF. Full variable domain (outside the CDR3, taken from reference TRBV18 and TRBJ1-2): NAGVMQNPRHLVRRRGQEARLRCSPMKGHSHVYWYRQLPEEGLKFMVYLQKENIIDESGMPKERFSAEFPKEGPSILRIQQVVRGDSAAYFCASSPYIQNYGYTFGSGTRLTVV.

This clonotype has only a few counts. This rearrangement joins TRBV7-2 to TRBJ1-5; 8 bases agree with TRBD1. The germline CDR1 and CDR2 sequences are SGHTA and FQGNSA. This CDR3 comprises 14 residues. V trimming: 5 bases; J trimming: 4 bases; junction bases outside the gene matches: 4. The CDR3, as DNA: TGTGCCAGCAGCATCAGGGGGCTGAATCAGCCCCAGCATTTT. This sequence encodes CASSIRGLNQPQHF.